Shown below are 3 T cell receptor beta chains from a single sample sequenced in a study of CD8 T cells in ankylosing spondylitis. TCRdb recomputed calls from the 5' RACE reads with MiXCR, one row per CDR3 protein. Altogether roughly 190,000 distinct CDR3 sequences are present, around 13% being singletons, with the ten largest covering 16%. The material sequenced was blood, either unsorted or a sorted T cell fraction (not recorded which). These TCRs come from a male donor with ankylosing spondylitis or in good health (not recorded which).

This clonotype was counted many times. The CDR3 protein is CAISDPTSGRSYEQYF. DNA for the CDR3: TGTGCCATCAGTGACCCGACTAGCGGGAGATCCTACGAGCAGTACTTC. The genes are TRBV10-3 and TRBJ2-7, with TRBD2 identical over 12 bases. V was clipped by 3 bases and J by 1 base; unmatched bases: 4. CDR3 length: 16 residues. CDR1 is ENHRY, CDR2 SYGVKD, per germline.

There are a few counts of this clonotype. The chain combines TRBV7-9 with TRBJ2-3; a possible D gene is TRBD1 (6 bases). The CDR3 has 16 amino acids. The germline V gene encodes CDR1 SEHNR and CDR2 FQNEAQ (reference sequence). V was cut by 5 bases and J by 0 bases, with 15 bases left in between. CDR3 DNA: TGTGCCAGCAGCCGCAGTGGGGGCCCTAGCACAGATACGCAGTATTTT. It yields the protein CASSRSGGPSTDTQYF.

This clonotype was picked up many times. The V call is TRBV12-3 or TRBV12-4, the J call TRBJ1-1; D unresolved. The V end lost 4 bases, the J end lost 1 base, and 13 bases lay between the germline ends. This CDR3 has 15 residues. DNA of the CDR3: TGTGCCAGCAGTTCCTTCCTGACCCAGAACACTGAAGCTTTCTTT. Its protein is CASSSFLTQNTEAFF.